Following are 12 T cell receptor beta chains from one sample sequenced in a study of OX40 agonist ivuxolimab in advanced cancers. Assay used: immunoSEQ multiplex PCR; TCRdb lists only in-frame clones, some missing. The table lists about 80,000 clones, 65% to 90% of them singletons. The sample was CD4+ or CD8+ T cells sorted from blood, taken in a trial of the OX40 agonist ivuxolimab. The source is an adult with an advanced solid tumor such as melanoma, head and neck, liver or kidney cancer.

This clone was counted a single time. This rearrangement joins TRBV11-2 to TRBJ2-5; D possibly matches TRBD1 or TRBD2 (6 bases each). The germline CDR1 and CDR2 sequences are SGHAT and FQNNGV. Trimming left V 1 base short and J 1 base short, with 16 bases between. The CDR3 loop spans 17 amino acids. CDR3 protein: CASSLGPGGPFQETQYF. The CDR3 nucleotides are TGTGCCAGCAGCTTAGGTCCCGGGGGCCCTTTCCAAGAGACCCAGTACTTC.

This clone was seen just once. This rearrangement joins TRBV7-9 to TRBJ2-2; D is ambiguous. The CDR3 length is 14 residues. Germline V gene lookup returns CDR1 SEHNR and CDR2 FQNEAQ (reference sequence). With 5 bases removed from V and 0 bases from J, the gap between germline ends came to 7 bases. CDR3 nucleotide sequence: TGTGCCAGCAGCCCGGCTGCGAACACCGGGGAGCTGTTTTTT. It translates to CASSPAANTGELFF.

The chain carries TRBV11-3 and TRBJ1-1; no firm D call. In germline, CDR1 is SGHNT, CDR2 YENEEA. CDR3 length: 14 residues. Trimming pared 1 base from V and 2 bases from J, leaving 8 bases between. This CDR3 is CASSLGIINTEAFF. The CDR3 DNA reads as TGTGCCAGCAGCTTAGGAATAATAAACACTGAAGCTTTCTTT.

The CDR3 loop is CASSLTAGGWQPQHF. For the CDR3, the DNA is TGTGCCAGCAGCTTAACGGCAGGGGGCTGGCAGCCCCAGCATTTT. J is TRBJ1-5 and V is TRBV7-2; 8 bases line up with TRBD1. V lost 2 bases, J lost 7 bases, and 7 bases stayed unmatched. Germline V gives CDR1 SGHTA, CDR2 FQGNSA. The CDR3 spans 15 residues.

The genes are TRBV18 and TRBJ1-1; D is unresolved. CDR1 and CDR2 from the germline V gene are KGHSH and LQKENI. The CDR3 has 15 amino acids. The germline V and J ends were trimmed by 7 bases and 0 bases, with 15 bases remaining between them. CDR3: CASYGPYPMNTEAFF. DNA for the CDR3: TGTGCCAGCTATGGGCCATACCCCATGAACACTGAAGCTTTCTTT.

This chain uses TRBV29-1 with TRBJ2-5; 9 bases align to TRBD1. Unmatched junction bases numbered 6, after V lost 5 bases and J lost 11 bases. CDR1 is SQVTM, CDR2 ANQGSEA, per germline. The CDR3 consists of 11 residues. Here the CDR3 DNA reads TGCAGCGTTCGGACAGGGGAGGAGCAGTACTTC. Translation: CSVRTGEEQYF.

This clone was observed a few times. This rearrangement joins TRBV4-3 to TRBJ1-6; D perhaps matches TRBD1 (5 bases). V was pared by 3 bases and J by 9 bases, with 21 bases between. Germline V gene data show CDR1 as LGHNA and CDR2 as YSLEER. There are 17 residues in the CDR3. The CDR3 is CASSQGAYRDGGSPLHF. Written as DNA, the CDR3 is TGCGCCAGCAGCCAGGGTGCTTATAGGGACGGAGGTTCACCCCTCCACTTT.

The chain couples TRBV11-3 to TRBJ1-1; D gene unclear. Germline V gives CDR1 SGHNT, CDR2 YENEEA. V was trimmed by 0 bases and J by 2 bases, leaving 4 bases between them. The CDR3 totals 13 residues. CDR3 residues: CASSLDHNTEAFF. The CDR3, as DNA: TGTGCCAGCAGCTTAGATCACAACACTGAAGCTTTCTTT.

This chain uses TRBV7-9 with TRBJ2-7, with D unclear. Trimming took off 3 bases at V and 6 bases at J, with 18 bases between the two ends. Germline V lookup: CDR1 SEHNR, CDR2 FQNEAQ (reference sequence). The CDR3 runs 15 residues. CDR3 loop: CASSFNTIISLEQYF. The CDR3 nucleotides are TGTGCCAGCAGCTTCAACACAATCATCTCTCTCGAGCAGTACTTC.

The J gene is TRBJ2-7, the V gene TRBV5-1; TRBD2 agrees at 8 bases. The CDR3 is 14 amino acids. From germline, CDR1 is SGHRS and CDR2 YFSETQ. Losses at the gene ends were 2 bases for V and 4 bases for J; bases not matched to a gene: 5. The CDR3 sequence is CASSFGGAGYEQYF. Here the CDR3 DNA reads TGCGCCAGCAGCTTCGGGGGGGCTGGGTACGAGCAGTACTTC. Full variable domain (outside the CDR3, taken from reference TRBV5-1 and TRBJ2-7): KAGVTQTPRYLIKTRGQQVTLSCSPISGHRSVSWYQQTPGQGLQFLFEYFSETQRNKGNFPGRFSGRQFSNSRSEMNVSTLELGDSALYLCASSFGGAGYEQYFGPGTRLTVT.

The rearrangement uses TRBV29-1 and TRBJ2-1; TRBD2 agrees at 12 bases. In germline, CDR1 is SQVTM, CDR2 ANQGSEA. The CDR3 is 15 residues long. With V trimmed by 1 base and J by 7 bases, 5 bases remained unmatched. CDR3: CSVEGTSGIGNEQFF. Here the CDR3 DNA reads TGCAGCGTTGAAGGGACTAGCGGGATAGGAAATGAGCAGTTCTTC.

Only a few counts were recorded for this clone. V usage is TRBV25-1 and J usage is TRBJ2-5, with D perhaps TRBD2 (5 bases). Germline-derived CDR1 and CDR2 are MGHDK and SYGVNS. This CDR3 spans 13 amino acids. With 4 bases removed from V and 5 bases from J, the gap between germline ends came to 11 bases. CDR3 in amino acids: CASSALRAETQYF. The CDR3 DNA is TGTGCCAGCAGTGCCCTGAGGGCGGAGACCCAGTACTTC. Using reference TRBV25-1 and TRBJ2-5 for the parts outside the CDR3, the full variable domain is EADIYQTPRYLVIGTGKKITLECSQTMGHDKMYWYQQDPGMELHLIHYSYGVNSTEKGDLSSESTVSRIRTEHFPLTLESARPSHTSQYLCASSALRAETQYFGPGTRLLVL.